The rows below give T cell receptor beta chains drawn from one sample of a study of blood T cell repertoires in COVID-19. Only in-frame clones appear in the TCRdb table, and some are missing; sequencing was by immunoSEQ multiplex PCR. Of over 50,000 clones in the sample, about 82% were seen once. Sequences were obtained from peripheral blood. The origin of the receptors is a man between 70 and 80 years old with active COVID-19. CDR3s include the opening cysteine and the closing phenylalanine or tryptophan. Each record gives: clone size, V gene, D gene, J gene, CDR3 DNA, CDR3 protein. A D gene is named only where the DNA matches it firmly. The size of a clone is reported for some rows only, either as once, few or many, or as a class for expanded clones.

>few|TRBV27|.|TRBJ1-5
TGTGCCAGCAGTTTACGGGGGGGATCCCAGCATTTT
CASSLRGGSQHF
>.|TRBV2|TRBD2|TRBJ2-3
TGTGCCAGCAGCCCGGGGGGGACTAGCGGGAATACGCAGTATTTT
CASSPGGTSGNTQYF
>once|TRBV18|TRBD1|TRBJ1-3
TGTGCCAGCTCGCGAGGGACAGGGGAAACCACTTCTCTGGGAAACACCATATATTTT
CASSRGTGETTSLGNTIYF
>few|TRBV7-3|.|TRBJ1-1
TGTGCCAGCAGCTTAATGGGACAGAACACTGAAGCTTTCTTT
CASSLMGQNTEAFF
>.|TRBV6-6|.|TRBJ1-6
TGTGCCAGCAGTATAAGCGGGGCGACTAATTCACCCCTCCACTTT
CASSISGATNSPLHF
>.|TRBV7-9|TRBD1|TRBJ2-3
TGTGCCAGCAGCCCAGGGGGCAGCACAGATACGCAGTATTTT
CASSPGGSTDTQYF
>.|TRBV24-1|TRBD2|TRBJ2-3
TGTGCCACCTCGGGGGGGGGAGGAACAGATACGCAGTATTTT
CATSGGGGTDTQYF
>.|TRBV3-1/TRBV3-2|TRBD1|TRBJ1-1
TGTGCCAGCAGCTCTGGACAGGGGGCGCAAACTGAAGCTTTCTTT
CASSSGQGAQTEAFF
>.|TRBV11-2|TRBD1|TRBJ2-2
TGTGCCAGCAGCTTAGTTGGACAGGGGGGGAACACCGGGGAGCTGTTTTTT
CASSLVGQGGNTGELFF
>.|TRBV19|.|TRBJ1-5
TGTGCCAGTGGGATGGGGCTCAATCAGCCCCAGCATTTT
CASGMGLNQPQHF
>.|TRBV19|.|TRBJ2-1
TGTGCCAGTATGGGGGGGGGCAGGAAGGACTATGAGCAGTTCTTC
CASMGGGRKDYEQFF
>.|TRBV27|.|TRBJ2-4
TGTGCCAGCAGTTTAACGGGGGCCAAAAACATTCAGTACTTC
CASSLTGAKNIQYF
>.|TRBV4-2|.|TRBJ1-2
TGTGCCAGCAGCCAGGGAGGGCAGGGCCGGGAGAACTATGGCTACACCTTC
CASSQGGQGRENYGYTF
>once|TRBV7-9|.|TRBJ2-3
TGTGCCAGCACTCAGGAAGGCAGTCAATTTCGCACAGATACGCAGTATTTT
CASTQEGSQFRTDTQYF
>.|TRBV28|TRBD2|TRBJ2-5
TGTGCCAGCAGCTCAGCGGGGGCCACGTACCAAGAGACCCAGTACTTC
CASSSAGATYQETQYF
>.|TRBV6-5|TRBD1|TRBJ2-7
TGTGCCAGCAGTTACTCGGGCAGGGGGAGCCTCTACGAGCAGTACTTC
CASSYSGRGSLYEQYF
>.|TRBV7-3|TRBD2|TRBJ2-1
TGTGCCAGCAGCTTAGGGACTAGCGGGGGGAAGGGTGAGCAGTTCTTC
CASSLGTSGGKGEQFF
>once|TRBV30|.|TRBJ1-3
TGTGCCTGGAGTGTACAATCTCGTGGCAGGGTCTCTGGAAACACCATATATTTT
CAWSVQSRGRVSGNTIYF
>.|TRBV9|TRBD1|TRBJ1-3
TGTGCCAGCAGCCCCGATGCCAGGGGGCCCGGAAACACCATATATTTT
CASSPDARGPGNTIYF
>.|TRBV4-3|TRBD2|TRBJ2-2
TGCGCCAGCAGCCAAGATGGGACTAGCGGGGGGGCGAACACCGGGGAGCTGTTTTTT
CASSQDGTSGGANTGELFF
>.|TRBV15|.|TRBJ2-5
TGTGCCACCAGCAGAGATCGGAGTGGTGGTAGCGGGACCCAGTACTTC
CATSRDRSGGSGTQYF
>.|TRBV3-1/TRBV3-2|.|TRBJ2-7
TGTGCCAGCAGCCTTACAGGCGCCGGTACCTACGAGCAGTACTTC
CASSLTGAGTYEQYF
>.|TRBV6-5|.|TRBJ1-1
TGTGCCAGCAGGAACTCGGCAGGGAACACTGAAGCTTTCTTT
CASRNSAGNTEAFF
>.|TRBV3-1/TRBV3-2|.|TRBJ2-3
TGTGCCAGCAGCGAAGGGAGGTGGACAGATACGCAGTATTTT
CASSEGRWTDTQYF
>.|TRBV6-1|TRBD1|TRBJ2-7
TGTGCCAGCAGTGAGCGAGACAGGGGTGAAGACGAGCAGTACTTC
CASSERDRGEDEQYF
>.|TRBV9|TRBD2|TRBJ2-1
TGTGCCAGCAGCGAAGCGGGGGGATCCTACAATGAGCAGTTCTTC
CASSEAGGSYNEQFF
>.|TRBV5-1|.|TRBJ2-3
TGCGCCAGCAGCTTGGGGCAGGCCAACACAGATACGCAGTATTTT
CASSLGQANTDTQYF
>.|TRBV15|TRBD2|TRBJ2-3
TGTGCCACCAGCAGTGTAGCGGGGGGGCCGGATACGCAGTATTTT
CATSSVAGGPDTQYF
>.|TRBV6-2/TRBV6-3|.|TRBJ2-7
TGTGCCAGCAGTTCCAGGACAGCCCAGCAGTACTTC
CASSSRTAQQYF
>.|TRBV18|TRBD1|TRBJ1-2
TGTGCCAGCTCACCCGACAGGGATAGGTATGGCTACACCTTC
CASSPDRDRYGYTF
>.|TRBV5-1|TRBD1|TRBJ2-5
TGCGCCAGCAGCCGACAGGGGAATTCCTTAGAGACCCAGTACTTC
CASSRQGNSLETQYF
>.|TRBV19|.|TRBJ1-4
TGTGCCAGTAGTCCGCTCCCGGGCGGGCTAGTGTTTTTT
CASSPLPGGLVFF
>.|TRBV21-1|.|TRBJ1-6
TGTGCCAGCAGTAGGGACAGGGGTAAGAATTCACCCCTCCACTTT
CASSRDRGKNSPLHF
>.|TRBV5-5|.|TRBJ1-2
TGTGCCAGCAGATGGGGGGAGGAGGCTAACTATGGCTACACCTTC
CASRWGEEANYGYTF
>.|TRBV30|TRBD2|TRBJ2-1
TGTGCCTGGGGAATAGCGGGGAGCTCCTACAATGAGCAGTTCTTC
CAWGIAGSSYNEQFF
>.|TRBV7-8|.|TRBJ2-3
TGTGCCAGCAGCCCCGGCCAGCGATCGAGAGATACGCAGTATTTT
CASSPGQRSRDTQYF
>.|TRBV3-1/TRBV3-2|.|TRBJ2-3
TGTGCCAGCAGCCAAGAGGCCCCAGATACGCAGTATTTT
CASSQEAPDTQYF
>.|TRBV9|TRBD2|TRBJ2-3
TGTGCCAGCAGCCCTGGACTAGTCCACCAGTCGAGCACAGATACGCAGTATTTT
CASSPGLVHQSSTDTQYF
>.|TRBV7-2|TRBD2|TRBJ2-7
TGTGCCAGCAGCTTAGGGGCTAGCGGGGGGGCGTGGCAGTACTTC
CASSLGASGGAWQYF
>.|TRBV7-8|.|TRBJ1-1
TGTGCCAGCAGCTTAGACCCAGGTGGGGGGGGAATAACTGAAGCTTTCTTT
CASSLDPGGGGITEAFF
>.|TRBV4-2|.|TRBJ2-2
TGTGCCAGCAGCCAAGCCAGAACCGGGGAGCTGTTTTTT
CASSQARTGELFF
>.|TRBV11-2|.|TRBJ2-3
TGTGCCAGCAGCCCCCGGGGGGGAGGGGGCAGAGGACGGGATACGCAGTATTTT
CASSPRGGGGRGRDTQYF
>.|TRBV5-1|TRBD2|TRBJ2-3
TGCGCCAGCAGCTTGGTTGGCAGCGGGGGGGCTACAGATACGCAGTATTTT
CASSLVGSGGATDTQYF
>.|TRBV7-2|TRBD1|TRBJ1-4
TGTGCCAGCAGCCCCCGACAGGGAGAAAAACTGTTTTTT
CASSPRQGEKLFF
>.|TRBV7-9|.|TRBJ2-2
TGTGCCAGCAGCTTATTGACAGTCCTCGGGGAGCTGTTTTTT
CASSLLTVLGELFF
>.|TRBV11-2|TRBD2|TRBJ2-5
TGTGCCAGCAGCCCCAATCTAGCGGGGGGGCGGTCGACCCAGTACTTC
CASSPNLAGGRSTQYF
>.|TRBV12-3/TRBV12-4|.|TRBJ2-1
TGTGCCAGCGCAACTTCAAATGAGCAGTTCTTC
CASATSNEQFF
>.|TRBV11-1|.|TRBJ2-7
TGTGCCAGCAGCTTAGTCCAGGGCAGTGGGTACGAGCAGTACTTC
CASSLVQGSGYEQYF
>.|TRBV25-1|TRBD1|TRBJ1-2
TGTGCCAGCCAGGGGGTCCCCCACGGCGGCTACACCTTC
CASQGVPHGGYTF
>.|TRBV24-1|TRBD2|TRBJ2-3
TGTGCCACCAGTGTTGGGACTAGCGGGGTTACAGATACGCAGTATTTT
CATSVGTSGVTDTQYF
>.|TRBV18|.|TRBJ2-1
TGTGCCAGCTCACGGCAAGGATCGGGCTCCTACAATGAGCAGTTCTTC
CASSRQGSGSYNEQFF
>.|TRBV24-1|TRBD1|TRBJ1-2
TGTGCCACCAGTGACCCCAGGACAGGGGGCAGTGGCTACACCTTC
CATSDPRTGGSGYTF